The present TCR beta chain was sequenced within a study of CD8+CD57+ T cells in acquired aplastic anemia. Germline CDR1 reads MRHNA; CDR2 reads SNTAGT. The CDR3 length is 14 residues. V shed 0 bases, J shed 7 bases, and the junction held 5 bases outside the gene matches. CDR3 and TCR beta VDJ profiling relied on a genomic DNA template. TCRdb reanalysed the reads using MiXCR and keeps one entry per CDR3 protein. This table holds 200,000 to 250,000 distinct CDR3 sequences, about 59% found once. This sequence originates from a human donor in good health. The rearrangement joins TRBV6-4 to TRBJ1-1; 7 nucleotides align to TRBD1. Sequencing was done on a sample of sorted CD4+, CD8+, or CD8+CD57+ T cells (not recorded which) from PBMCs. CDR3 nucleotide sequence: TGTGCCAGCAGTGACTCCGAGGGGGCTGGTGAAGCTTTCTTT. Translating it yields CASSDSEGAGEAFF.